The rows below give T cell receptor beta chains drawn from one sample of a study of shared clonotypes between healthy human individuals. Profiling relied on immunoSEQ multiplex PCR, and the TCRdb table lists in-frame clones only, not all of them. Among more than 2 million clones listed, nearly 97% were seen once. Sequencing used naive CD4+ T cells sorted from blood. The receptors here all came from a man aged 18-30 years in good health. CDR3s include the opening cysteine and the closing phenylalanine or tryptophan. Fields, in order: clone size, CDR3 length, D gene, V gene, J gene, CDR3 DNA, CDR3 protein. The D gene is left open where the match is weak. Clone size is given for some rows only: seen once, a few or many times, or a class if the clone is expanded.

once	14	.	TRBV4-1	TRBJ1-1	TGCGCCAGCAGCCAAGAGGAACTCAGGGTTGAAGCTTTCTTT	CASSQEELRVEAFF
.	14	.	TRBV28	TRBJ1-1	TGTGCCAGCAGCTCACAATGGGTGAACATTGAAGCTTTCTTT	CASSSQWVNIEAFF
once	12	.	TRBV27	TRBJ2-7	TGTGCCAGCAGTTTTCGGGGGATCGAGCAGTACTTC	CASSFRGIEQYF
.	14	.	TRBV27	TRBJ2-5	TGTGCCAGCAGTTTACGTTACAGCCAAGAGACCCAGTACTTC	CASSLRYSQETQYF
.	15	TRBD1	TRBV7-2	TRBJ2-5	TGTGCCAGCAGCTACAGGGGGGACCCGAAAGAGACCCAGTACTTC	CASSYRGDPKETQYF
.	16	TRBD2	TRBV4-2	TRBJ2-7	TGTGCCAGCAGCCAAGGGACTAGCGGGACACACTACGAGCAGTACTTC	CASSQGTSGTHYEQYF
.	13	TRBD1	TRBV5-8	TRBJ1-6	TGTGCCAGCAACCCGGGACAGGGGTCACCCCTCCACTTT	CASNPGQGSPLHF
.	13	.	TRBV6-4	TRBJ2-5	TGTGCCAGCAGTGAGAGTCAGGGAGAGACCCAGTACTTC	CASSESQGETQYF
.	16	TRBD2	TRBV9	TRBJ2-2	TGTGCCAGCAGCGTAGTAGGTAGCGGGAAGGACGGGGAGCTGTTTTTT	CASSVVGSGKDGELFF
.	15	TRBD2	TRBV25-1	TRBJ2-7	TGTGCCAGCAGCGAACCGGGACTAGCAGCCAGCGAGCAGTACTTC	CASSEPGLAASEQYF
.	16	TRBD2	TRBV4-1	TRBJ2-1	TGCGCCAGCAGCCAAGCGTTAGCGGGATATTACAATGAGCAGTTCTTC	CASSQALAGYYNEQFF
.	13	.	TRBV19	TRBJ2-7	TGTGCCACCGCGACGCGACCCTCCTACGAGCAGTACTTC	CATATRPSYEQYF
once	13	.	TRBV18	TRBJ1-2	TGTGCCAGCTCACCAAATGAGGGGGATGGCTACACCTTC	CASSPNEGDGYTF
.	15	TRBD2	TRBV13	TRBJ2-7	TGTGCCAGCAGCCCATGGACTAGCGTGACCTACGAGCAGTACTTC	CASSPWTSVTYEQYF
.	16	TRBD1	TRBV6-5	TRBJ1-6	TGTGCCAGCAGTTACTCGGGACAGGGCCGCAATTCACCCCTCCACTTT	CASSYSGQGRNSPLHF
once	14	.	TRBV7-9	TRBJ1-2	TGTGCCAGCAGCTTAGCGGACAGCCTATATGGCTACACCTTC	CASSLADSLYGYTF
.	15	.	TRBV2	TRBJ2-5	TGTGCCAGCAGTGACGAAGGGCGGGGAACCGAGACCCAGTACTTC	CASSDEGRGTETQYF
.	17	TRBD1	TRBV7-8	TRBJ2-3	TGTGCCAGCAGCTTAGTCCCAGACAGGGCAAGCACAGATACGCAGTATTTT	CASSLVPDRASTDTQYF
.	14	TRBD1	TRBV7-8	TRBJ2-2	TGTGCCAGCCGGGGACAGGAGAACACCGGGGAGCTGTTTTTT	CASRGQENTGELFF
few	12	.	TRBV7-2	TRBJ1-2	TGTGCCAGCAGCTTAGCCCCATCCGGCTACACCTTC	CASSLAPSGYTF
.	13	.	TRBV11-2	TRBJ1-5	TGTGCCAGCAGCTTTGAGTGGGGTCAGCCCCAGCATTTT	CASSFEWGQPQHF
.	14	TRBD1	TRBV7-9	TRBJ2-3	TGTGCCAGTCTGCAGGGGGCGAGCACAGATACGCAGTATTTT	CASLQGASTDTQYF
.	16	.	TRBV7-6	TRBJ2-1	TGTGCCAGCAGCCCCCTTGTTGAGCCGCGGAGCGATGAGCAGTTCTTC	CASSPLVEPRSDEQFF
.	14	TRBD1	TRBV5-1	TRBJ2-1	TGCGCCAGCAGCACGACCAACAGGGGCGATGAGCAGTTCTTC	CASSTTNRGDEQFF
.	14	.	TRBV7-2	TRBJ2-5	TGTGCCAGCAGCTTAGGACAGTCCCAAGAGACCCAGTACTTC	CASSLGQSQETQYF
.	15	.	TRBV14	TRBJ1-6	TGTGCCAGCAGCCAAGTAGGTGGCACCTATTCACCCCTCCACTTT	CASSQVGGTYSPLHF
.	13	TRBD2	TRBV7-7	TRBJ2-2	TGTGCTAGCGGAGCGGGGATGGCCGGGGAGCTGTTTTTT	CASGAGMAGELFF
.	15	TRBD1	TRBV2	TRBJ2-7	TGTGCCAGCCAAGTCGGCGGGACAGGGGCCTACGAGCAGTACTTC	CASQVGGTGAYEQYF
.	16	TRBD2	TRBV6-5	TRBJ2-7	TGTGCCAGCAGTTACTCCCGGCTAGCGGGGGCCTACGAGCAGTACTTC	CASSYSRLAGAYEQYF
.	16	.	TRBV4-3	TRBJ2-2	TGCGCCAGCAGCCAAGACAGGGGCGAAAACACCGGGGAGCTGTTTTTT	CASSQDRGENTGELFF
.	14	.	TRBV6-1	TRBJ1-1	TGTGCCAGCAGTGAGCAACCGGGGGGCGCTGAAGCTTTCTTT	CASSEQPGGAEAFF
.	15	.	TRBV2	TRBJ2-2	TGTGCCAGCAGTGCGACGGTCTCGAACACCGGGGAGCTGTTTTTT	CASSATVSNTGELFF
once	12	.	TRBV7-8	TRBJ1-1	TGTGCCAGCAGCTTAGTAGGGGGGGAAGCTTTCTTT	CASSLVGGEAFF
.	13	.	TRBV2	TRBJ1-1	TGTGCCAGCGGGGGTACACTGAACACTGAAGCTTTCTTT	CASGGTLNTEAFF
few	15	TRBD1	TRBV5-1	TRBJ2-6	TGCGCCAGCAGCTCGACAGGGGCGGGGGCCAACGTCCTGACTTTC	CASSSTGAGANVLTF
.	14	.	TRBV9	TRBJ2-7	TGTGCCAGCAGTGCCACAGGGACCTCCTACGAGCAGTACTTC	CASSATGTSYEQYF
.	14	.	TRBV6-6	TRBJ1-5	TGTGCCAGCAGTTTTACTCCGAGCAATCAGCCCCAGCATTTT	CASSFTPSNQPQHF
.	14	.	TRBV15	TRBJ1-6	TGTGCCACCAGCAGGGGGTTAAATAATTCACCCCTCCACTTT	CATSRGLNNSPLHF
once	13	.	TRBV28	TRBJ2-7	TGTGCCAGCAGTTTAACGGTTCCGGGCGAGCAGTACTTC	CASSLTVPGEQYF
.	13	.	TRBV19	TRBJ1-1	TGTGCCAGTAGTATATTCGAAAGGACTGAAGCTTTCTTT	CASSIFERTEAFF
once	14	.	TRBV9	TRBJ1-4	TGTGCCAGCAGCGTAGCGGCCACTAATGAAAAACTGTTTTTT	CASSVAATNEKLFF
.	12	.	TRBV7-6	TRBJ2-5	TGTGCCAGCAGCTTATTCAAGGAGACCCAGTACTTC	CASSLFKETQYF
.	11	.	TRBV6-5	TRBJ2-5	TGTGCCAGCAGTTTGGGAGAGACCCAGTACTTC	CASSLGETQYF
.	13	TRBD2	TRBV6-1	TRBJ2-7	TGTGCCAGCAGGGGACTAGCGGACTACGAGCAGTACTTC	CASRGLADYEQYF
.	17	TRBD2	TRBV5-1	TRBJ2-2	TGCGCCAGCAGCTCGATCGGACTAGCGGGACTCACCGGGGAGCTGTTTTTT	CASSSIGLAGLTGELFF
.	14	.	TRBV18	TRBJ2-7	TGTGCCAGCTCCGCCAACTCCGAAGGACCCGAGCAGTACTTC	CASSANSEGPEQYF
.	16	TRBD2	TRBV10-2	TRBJ2-3	TGCGCCAGCAGCGGAACTAGCGGGGGGTTCACAGATACGCAGTATTTT	CASSGTSGGFTDTQYF
.	15	.	TRBV18	TRBJ2-3	TGTGCCAGCTCACCTCAGGGGCGACTCACAGATACGCAGTATTTT	CASSPQGRLTDTQYF